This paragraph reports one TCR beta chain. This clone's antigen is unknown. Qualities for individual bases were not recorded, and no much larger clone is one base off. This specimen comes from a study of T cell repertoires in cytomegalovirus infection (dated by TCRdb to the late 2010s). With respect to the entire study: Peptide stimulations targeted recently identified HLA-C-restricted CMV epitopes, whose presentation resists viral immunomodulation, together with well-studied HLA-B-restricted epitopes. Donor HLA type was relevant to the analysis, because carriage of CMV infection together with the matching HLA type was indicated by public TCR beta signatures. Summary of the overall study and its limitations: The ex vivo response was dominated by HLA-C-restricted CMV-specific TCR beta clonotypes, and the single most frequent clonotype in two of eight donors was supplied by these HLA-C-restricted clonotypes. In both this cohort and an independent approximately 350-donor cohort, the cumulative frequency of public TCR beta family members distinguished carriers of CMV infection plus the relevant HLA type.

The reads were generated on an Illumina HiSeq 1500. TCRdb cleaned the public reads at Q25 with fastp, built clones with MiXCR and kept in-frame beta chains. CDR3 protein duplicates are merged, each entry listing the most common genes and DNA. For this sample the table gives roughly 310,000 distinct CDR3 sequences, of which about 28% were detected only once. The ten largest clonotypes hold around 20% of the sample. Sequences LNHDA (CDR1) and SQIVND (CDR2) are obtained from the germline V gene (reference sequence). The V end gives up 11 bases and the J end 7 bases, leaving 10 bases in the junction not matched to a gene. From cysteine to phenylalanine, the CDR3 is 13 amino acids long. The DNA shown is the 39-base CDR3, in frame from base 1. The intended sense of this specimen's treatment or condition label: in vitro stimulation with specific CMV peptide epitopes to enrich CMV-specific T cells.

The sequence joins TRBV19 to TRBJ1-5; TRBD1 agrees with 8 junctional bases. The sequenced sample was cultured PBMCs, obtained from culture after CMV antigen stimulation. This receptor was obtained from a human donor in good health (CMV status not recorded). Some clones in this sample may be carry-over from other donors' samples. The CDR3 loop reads CASADRGGQPQHF. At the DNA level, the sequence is TGTGCCTCTGCAGACAGGGGAGGACAGCCCCAGCATTTT.